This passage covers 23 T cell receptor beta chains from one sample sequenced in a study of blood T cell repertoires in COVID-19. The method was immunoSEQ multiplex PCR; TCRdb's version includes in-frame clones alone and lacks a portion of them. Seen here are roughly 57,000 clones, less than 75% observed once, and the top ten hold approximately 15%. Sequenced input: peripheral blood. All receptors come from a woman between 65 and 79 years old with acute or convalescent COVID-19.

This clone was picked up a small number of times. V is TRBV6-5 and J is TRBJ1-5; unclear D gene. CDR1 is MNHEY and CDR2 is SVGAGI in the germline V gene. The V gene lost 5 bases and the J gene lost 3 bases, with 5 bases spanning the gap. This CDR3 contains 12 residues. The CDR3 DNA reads TGTGCCAGCAGTAACATCAATCAGCCCCAGCATTTT. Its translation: CASSNINQPQHF.

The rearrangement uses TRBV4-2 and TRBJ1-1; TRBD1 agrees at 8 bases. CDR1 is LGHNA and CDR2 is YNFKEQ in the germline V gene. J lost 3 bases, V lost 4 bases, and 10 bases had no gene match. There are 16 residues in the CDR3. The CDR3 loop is CASSRGQGKGDTEAFF. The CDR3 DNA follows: TGTGCCAGCAGCCGCGGACAGGGTAAGGGAGACACTGAAGCTTTCTTT.

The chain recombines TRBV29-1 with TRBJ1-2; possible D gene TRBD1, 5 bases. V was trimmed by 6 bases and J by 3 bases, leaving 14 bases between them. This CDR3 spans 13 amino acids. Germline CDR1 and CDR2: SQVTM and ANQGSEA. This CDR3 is CSVPGEGYYGYTF. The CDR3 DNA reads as TGCAGCGTCCCCGGGGAGGGGTACTATGGCTACACCTTC.

CDR3: CASSPQGWAKNIQYF. In DNA form, the CDR3 reads TGTGCCAGTAGCCCACAGGGATGGGCCAAAAACATTCAGTACTTC. The genes are TRBV19 and TRBJ2-4, with a weak D call TRBD1 (6 bases). Germline assignment: CDR1 LNHDA and CDR2 SQIVND (reference sequence). Trimming pared 6 bases from V and 1 base from J, leaving 13 bases between. This CDR3 is built from 15 residues.

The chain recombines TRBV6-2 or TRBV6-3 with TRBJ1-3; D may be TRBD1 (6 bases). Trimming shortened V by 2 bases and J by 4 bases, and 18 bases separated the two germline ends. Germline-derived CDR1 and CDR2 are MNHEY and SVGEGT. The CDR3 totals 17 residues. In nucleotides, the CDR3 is TGTGCCAGCAGTTACCTCTCCAGAGGGGGAAGAGGAAACACCATATATTTT. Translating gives CASSYLSRGGRGNTIYF.

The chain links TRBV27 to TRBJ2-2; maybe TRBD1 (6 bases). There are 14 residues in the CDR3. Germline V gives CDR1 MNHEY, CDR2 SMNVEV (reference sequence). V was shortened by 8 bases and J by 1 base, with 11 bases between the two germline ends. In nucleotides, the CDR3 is TGTGCCAGCGGAAAGGACAGGAACACCGGGGAGCTGTTTTTT. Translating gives CASGKDRNTGELFF.

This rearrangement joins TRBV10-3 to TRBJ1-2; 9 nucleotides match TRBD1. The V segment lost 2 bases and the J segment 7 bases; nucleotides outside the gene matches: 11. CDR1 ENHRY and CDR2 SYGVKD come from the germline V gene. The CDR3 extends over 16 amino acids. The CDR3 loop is CAISERGDRVASGYTF. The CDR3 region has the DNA TGTGCCATCAGTGAGAGAGGGGACAGGGTGGCCAGTGGCTACACCTTC.

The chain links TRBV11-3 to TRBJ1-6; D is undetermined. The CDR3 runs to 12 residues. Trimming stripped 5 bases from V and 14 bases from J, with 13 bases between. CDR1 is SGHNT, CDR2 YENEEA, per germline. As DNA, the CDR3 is TGTGCCAGCAGCCACCCGTCGGGGTCCCTCCACTTT. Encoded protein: CASSHPSGSLHF.

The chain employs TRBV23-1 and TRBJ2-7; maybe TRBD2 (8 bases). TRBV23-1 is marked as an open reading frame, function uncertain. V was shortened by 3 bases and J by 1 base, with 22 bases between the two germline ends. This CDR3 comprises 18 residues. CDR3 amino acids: CASSQGKRGTEYSYEQYF. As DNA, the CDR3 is TGCGCCAGCAGTCAGGGAAAGCGGGGGACAGAATATTCCTACGAGCAGTACTTC.

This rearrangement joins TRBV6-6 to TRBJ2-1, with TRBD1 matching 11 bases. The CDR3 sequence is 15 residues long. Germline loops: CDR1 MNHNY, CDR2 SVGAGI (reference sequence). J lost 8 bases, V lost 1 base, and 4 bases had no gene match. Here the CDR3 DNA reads TGTGCCAGCAGTTACTACCGGGACAGGGGGGATGAGCAGTTCTTC. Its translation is CASSYYRDRGDEQFF.

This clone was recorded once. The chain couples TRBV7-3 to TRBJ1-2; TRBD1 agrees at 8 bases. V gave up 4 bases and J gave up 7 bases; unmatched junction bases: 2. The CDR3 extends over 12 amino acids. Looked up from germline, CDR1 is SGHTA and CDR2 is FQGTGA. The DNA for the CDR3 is TGTGCCAGCAGCTCAGGGGGCAGTGGCTACACCTTC. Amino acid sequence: CASSSGGSGYTF.

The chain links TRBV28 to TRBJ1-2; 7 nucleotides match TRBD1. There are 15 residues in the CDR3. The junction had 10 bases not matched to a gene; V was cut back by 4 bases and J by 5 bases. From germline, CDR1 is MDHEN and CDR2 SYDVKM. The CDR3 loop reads CASSWPDRLRYGYTF. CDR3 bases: TGTGCCAGCAGTTGGCCGGACAGGTTGAGATATGGCTACACCTTC.

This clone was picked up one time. This CDR3 reads CATGGPDRGTAGELFF. CDR3 DNA sequence: TGTGCCACCGGCGGCCCGGACAGGGGAACAGCCGGGGAGCTGTTTTTT. This chain joins TRBV15 and TRBJ2-2; 9 nucleotides line up with TRBD1. This CDR3 region has 16 residues. Germline V gene lookup returns CDR1 LNHNV and CDR2 YYDKDF (reference sequence). V shed 8 bases, J shed 6 bases, and the junction held 13 bases outside the gene matches.

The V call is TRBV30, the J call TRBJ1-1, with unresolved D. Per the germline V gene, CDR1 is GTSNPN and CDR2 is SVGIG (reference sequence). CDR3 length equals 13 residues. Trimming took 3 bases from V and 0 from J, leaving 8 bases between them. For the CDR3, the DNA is TGTGCCTGGAGCGGTATCATGAACACTGAAGCTTTCTTT. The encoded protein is CAWSGIMNTEAFF.

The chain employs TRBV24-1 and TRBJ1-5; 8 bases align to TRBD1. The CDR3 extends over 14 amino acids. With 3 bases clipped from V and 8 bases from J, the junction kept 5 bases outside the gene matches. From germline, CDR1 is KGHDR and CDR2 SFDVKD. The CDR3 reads CATSDATGDKPQHF. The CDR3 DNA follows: TGTGCCACCAGTGATGCGACAGGGGATAAGCCCCAGCATTTT.

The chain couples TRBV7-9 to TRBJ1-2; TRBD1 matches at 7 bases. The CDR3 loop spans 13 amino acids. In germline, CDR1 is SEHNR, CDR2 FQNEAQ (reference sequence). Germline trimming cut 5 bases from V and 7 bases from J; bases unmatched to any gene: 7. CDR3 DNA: TGTGCCAGCAGCCTAGAGACAGGGTTTGGCTACACCTTC. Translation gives CASSLETGFGYTF.

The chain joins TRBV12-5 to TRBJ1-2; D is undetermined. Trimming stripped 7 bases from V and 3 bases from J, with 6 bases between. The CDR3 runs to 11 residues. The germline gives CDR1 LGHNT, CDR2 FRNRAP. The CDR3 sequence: CASALHYGYTF. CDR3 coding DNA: TGTGCTAGTGCCCTCCACTATGGCTACACCTTC.

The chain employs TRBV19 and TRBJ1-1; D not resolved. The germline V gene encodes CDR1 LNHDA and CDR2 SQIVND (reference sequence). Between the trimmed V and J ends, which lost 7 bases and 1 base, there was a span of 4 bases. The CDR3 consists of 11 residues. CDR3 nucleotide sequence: TGTGCCAGTACCGGGAACACTGAAGCTTTCTTT. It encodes CASTGNTEAFF.

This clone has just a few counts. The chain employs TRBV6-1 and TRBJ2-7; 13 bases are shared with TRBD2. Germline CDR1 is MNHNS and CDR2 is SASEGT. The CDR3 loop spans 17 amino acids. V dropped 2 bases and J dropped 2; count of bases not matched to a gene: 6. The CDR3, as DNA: TGTGCCAGCAGTGAACCCGGACTAGCGGGGGTCACCTACGAGCAGTACGTC. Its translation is CASSEPGLAGVTYEQYV.

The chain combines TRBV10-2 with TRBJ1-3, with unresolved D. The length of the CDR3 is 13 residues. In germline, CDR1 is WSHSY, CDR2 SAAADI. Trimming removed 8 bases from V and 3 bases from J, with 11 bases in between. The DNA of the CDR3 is TGCGCCAGCCGTACGGGAGGTGGAAACACCATATATTTT. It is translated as CASRTGGGNTIYF.

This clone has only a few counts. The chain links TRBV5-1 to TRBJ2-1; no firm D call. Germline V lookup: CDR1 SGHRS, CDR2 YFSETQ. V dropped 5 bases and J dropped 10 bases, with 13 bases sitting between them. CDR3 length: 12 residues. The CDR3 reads CASRTGFGEQFF. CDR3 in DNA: TGCGCCAGCAGGACTGGGTTTGGCGAGCAGTTCTTC.

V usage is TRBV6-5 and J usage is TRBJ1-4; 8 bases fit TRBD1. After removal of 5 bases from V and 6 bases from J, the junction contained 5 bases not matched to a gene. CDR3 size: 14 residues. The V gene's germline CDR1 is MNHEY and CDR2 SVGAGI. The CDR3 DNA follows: TGTGCCAGCAGTCTACAGGGGGGGTATGAAAAACTGTTTTTT. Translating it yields CASSLQGGYEKLFF.

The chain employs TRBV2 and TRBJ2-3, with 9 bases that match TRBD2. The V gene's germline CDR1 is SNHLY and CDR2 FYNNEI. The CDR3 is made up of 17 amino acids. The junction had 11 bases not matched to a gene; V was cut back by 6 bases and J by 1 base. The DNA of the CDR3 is TGTGCCAGCAGGAAAGGCGGGGGGGACCGACGCACAGATACGCAGTATTTT. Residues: CASRKGGGDRRTDTQYF.